Below, one T cell receptor beta chain is given with its context. What it binds is not known. This entry is derived from a study of T cell responses to AZD1222 COVID-19 vaccine. Study-wide findings and caveats: Most donors were white British, females outnumbered males, and clonal diversity was possibly underestimated. Unmutated variant regions reportedly attract nearly half of all spike-specific TCRs.

The table came from immunoSEQ multiplex PCR; TCRdb's copy has only in-frame clones and leaves some out. The table lists about 110,000 clones, 88% of them singletons, with roughly 12% in the top ten. Germline V gene sequence: CDR1 SNHLY, CDR2 FYNNEI. There are 11 residues in the CDR3. V was pared by 3 bases and J by 7 bases, with 5 bases between. The clonotype originates from an adult in good health. The rearrangement links TRBV2 to TRBJ2-3; D uncertain. The input for sequencing was peripheral blood, taken on day 0 of MenACWY control vaccination. CDR3 in DNA: TGTGCCAGCAGTGACCTATATACGCAGTATTTT. Amino acids: CASSDLYTQYF.